Listed below are T cell receptor beta chains from one sample, sequenced in a study of T cell repertoires in cytomegalovirus infection. No antigen has been identified for these receptors. Each CDR3 protein gets one entry after TCRdb re-called the reads with MiXCR. The profile shows some 110,000 distinct CDR3 sequences, 10% of them singletons. The sequencing input was PBMCs, sequenced either directly or after in vitro stimulation (not recorded which). The receptors derive from a human donor in good health (CMV status not recorded). Some clones in this sample may be carry-over from other donors' samples. The CDR3 runs from the conserved cysteine through the conserved F or W. A D gene is named only where the DNA matches it firmly. Rows may omit the clone size; those that give it use once, few, many or a size class.

d_gene,j_gene,v_gene,abundance,CDR3nt,CDR3aa
NA,TRBJ2-5,TRBV6-5,many,TGTGCCAGCCGGGCCAAACAAGAGACCCAGTACTTC,CASRAKQETQYF
NA,TRBJ2-1,TRBV28,NA,TGTGCCAGCAGTTTAGACTCGACGTCTAGGAATGAGCAGTTCTTC,CASSLDSTSRNEQFF
TRBD1,TRBJ2-1,TRBV6-4,many,TGTGCCAGCAGTGACGGGACAGGGGGCAATGAGCAGTTCTTC,CASSDGTGGNEQFF
NA,TRBJ2-1,TRBV9,NA,TGTGCCAGCAGCGTTGTGGCAAATGAGCAGTTCTTC,CASSVVANEQFF
TRBD2,TRBJ2-7,TRBV7-2,many,TGTGCCAGCAGCTTAGATTCTAGCGGGAGGCTGTACGAGCAGTACTTC,CASSLDSSGRLYEQYF
NA,TRBJ2-5,TRBV5-4,NA,TGTGCCAGCAGCCCAGGGGGGGGGGCTGGATCGGAGACCCAGTACTTC,CASSPGGGAGSETQYF
NA,TRBJ1-4,TRBV28,NA,TGTGCCAGCCAAGGTCCTAATGAAAAACTGTTTTTT,CASQGPNEKLFF
TRBD1,TRBJ2-1,TRBV7-7,NA,TGTGCTAGCAGCCCGGACAGGGTCAATGAGCAGTTCTTC,CASSPDRVNEQFF
TRBD2,TRBJ2-1,TRBV5-1,few,TGCGCCAGCAGCCGAGGGACTAGCGAATACAATGAGCAGTTCTTC,CASSRGTSEYNEQFF
NA,TRBJ2-7,TRBV11-2,NA,TGTGCCAGCAGCTTAGAGAATACCAAATACGAGCAGTACTTC,CASSLENTKYEQYF
NA,TRBJ2-3,TRBV20-1,few,TGCAGTGCTAGAGGGACAAGAGGAAGCACAGATACGCAGTATTTT,CSARGTRGSTDTQYF
TRBD2,TRBJ2-1,TRBV6-2/TRBV6-3,many,TGTGCCAGCAGTTACTCGATTCTCTCCGGACTAGCGAGTGAGCAGTTCTTC,CASSYSILSGLASEQFF
TRBD1,TRBJ1-2,TRBV20-1,NA,TGCAGTGCTAGACCCCCAGGGACAGCCTTAGGTTATGGCTACACCTTC,CSARPPGTALGYGYTF
NA,TRBJ2-6,TRBV7-9,many,TGTGCCAGCAGCTTATTCTGGGGATCTGGGGCCAACGTCCTGACTTTC,CASSLFWGSGANVLTF
TRBD2,TRBJ2-1,TRBV6-1,many,TGTGCCAGCAAACGCGGGACTAGCGGAACTAGCTCCTACAATGAGCAGTTCTTC,CASKRGTSGTSSYNEQFF
NA,TRBJ2-5,TRBV7-2,many,TGTGCCAGCAGCTCACTAATCCAAGAGACCCAGTACTTC,CASSSLIQETQYF
TRBD1,TRBJ2-3,TRBV12-3/TRBV12-4,many,TGTGCCAGCAGTTTACGGCAGGGGGGCACAGATACGCAGTATTTT,CASSLRQGGTDTQYF
NA,TRBJ2-2,TRBV7-2,many,TGTGCCAGCAGCTTAGAGACCGGGGAGCTGTTTTTT,CASSLETGELFF
NA,TRBJ1-5,TRBV5-8,NA,TGTGCCAGCAGCTCCCGGGTGGGGGGGAATCAGCCCCAGCATTTT,CASSSRVGGNQPQHF
TRBD1,TRBJ1-4,TRBV27,few,TGTGCCAGCAGATCAAACCCAGGGGGCACTAATGAAAAACTGTTTTTT,CASRSNPGGTNEKLFF
TRBD1,TRBJ2-7,TRBV6-2/TRBV6-3,NA,TGTGCCAGCAGTTCAGGGACAGCATACTACGAGCAGTACTTC,CASSSGTAYYEQYF
NA,TRBJ2-6,TRBV7-2,many,TGTGCCAGCAGCTCTGGGGCCAACGTCCTGACTTTC,CASSSGANVLTF
NA,TRBJ1-1,TRBV28,few,TGTGCCAGCACCGAAGGGGGGAAGGCTGAAGCTTTCTTT,CASTEGGKAEAFF
NA,TRBJ1-2,TRBV4-3,few,TGCGCCAGCAGCCAAAACCGGGCCTGGGGGCCCTATGGCTACACCTTC,CASSQNRAWGPYGYTF
NA,TRBJ1-1,TRBV24-1,many,TGTGCCACCAGTGAACTGAAATCCCCCGGGGTGGAGAACACTGAAGCTTTCTTT,CATSELKSPGVENTEAFF
NA,TRBJ2-3,TRBV15,many,TGTGCCACCAGCAAACAGGGAGATACGCAGTATTTT,CATSKQGDTQYF
NA,TRBJ1-1,TRBV6-2/TRBV6-3,many,TGTGCCAGCACCGCCAGGGGAATAGACACTGAAGCTTTCTTT,CASTARGIDTEAFF
TRBD1,TRBJ1-6,TRBV12-3/TRBV12-4,once,TGTGCCACTCGGGACAGACTAAATTCACCCCTCCACTTT,CATRDRLNSPLHF
TRBD2,TRBJ2-1,TRBV7-6,once,TGTGCCAGCAGCTATCTAGCGGGAAATGACAATGAGCAGTTCTTC,CASSYLAGNDNEQFF
NA,TRBJ2-2,TRBV12-3/TRBV12-4,many,TGTGCCAGCACTCGGCGGGCCGTTAACACCGGGGAGCTGTTTTTT,CASTRRAVNTGELFF
NA,TRBJ2-1,TRBV18,NA,TGTGCCAGCTCACCCCCATTTCCCGACCTTTCCTACAATGAGCAGTTCTTC,CASSPPFPDLSYNEQFF
TRBD1,TRBJ2-3,TRBV24-1,many,TGTGCCACCAGTGAACCGACAGGGCCCACAGATACGCAGTATTTT,CATSEPTGPTDTQYF
TRBD1,TRBJ1-4,TRBV5-4,many,TGTGCCAGCAGCCTACAGGGGGCGGTTGAAAAACTGTTTTTT,CASSLQGAVEKLFF
NA,TRBJ2-3,TRBV12-3/TRBV12-4,many,TGTGCCAGCAGTTTGACGGGAGAGAGCACAGATACGCAGTATTTT,CASSLTGESTDTQYF
TRBD1,TRBJ1-1,TRBV11-2,many,TGTGCCAGCAGCCTCGGACAGGGGCCACGGGGGATGAACACTGAAGCTTTCTTT,CASSLGQGPRGMNTEAFF
TRBD1,TRBJ1-2,TRBV2,NA,TGTGCCAGCAGTTACAGGGGGGACTATGGCTACACCTTC,CASSYRGDYGYTF
NA,TRBJ2-1,TRBV10-3,few,TGTGCCATCAGTGACACGGGGAATGAGCAGTTCTTC,CAISDTGNEQFF